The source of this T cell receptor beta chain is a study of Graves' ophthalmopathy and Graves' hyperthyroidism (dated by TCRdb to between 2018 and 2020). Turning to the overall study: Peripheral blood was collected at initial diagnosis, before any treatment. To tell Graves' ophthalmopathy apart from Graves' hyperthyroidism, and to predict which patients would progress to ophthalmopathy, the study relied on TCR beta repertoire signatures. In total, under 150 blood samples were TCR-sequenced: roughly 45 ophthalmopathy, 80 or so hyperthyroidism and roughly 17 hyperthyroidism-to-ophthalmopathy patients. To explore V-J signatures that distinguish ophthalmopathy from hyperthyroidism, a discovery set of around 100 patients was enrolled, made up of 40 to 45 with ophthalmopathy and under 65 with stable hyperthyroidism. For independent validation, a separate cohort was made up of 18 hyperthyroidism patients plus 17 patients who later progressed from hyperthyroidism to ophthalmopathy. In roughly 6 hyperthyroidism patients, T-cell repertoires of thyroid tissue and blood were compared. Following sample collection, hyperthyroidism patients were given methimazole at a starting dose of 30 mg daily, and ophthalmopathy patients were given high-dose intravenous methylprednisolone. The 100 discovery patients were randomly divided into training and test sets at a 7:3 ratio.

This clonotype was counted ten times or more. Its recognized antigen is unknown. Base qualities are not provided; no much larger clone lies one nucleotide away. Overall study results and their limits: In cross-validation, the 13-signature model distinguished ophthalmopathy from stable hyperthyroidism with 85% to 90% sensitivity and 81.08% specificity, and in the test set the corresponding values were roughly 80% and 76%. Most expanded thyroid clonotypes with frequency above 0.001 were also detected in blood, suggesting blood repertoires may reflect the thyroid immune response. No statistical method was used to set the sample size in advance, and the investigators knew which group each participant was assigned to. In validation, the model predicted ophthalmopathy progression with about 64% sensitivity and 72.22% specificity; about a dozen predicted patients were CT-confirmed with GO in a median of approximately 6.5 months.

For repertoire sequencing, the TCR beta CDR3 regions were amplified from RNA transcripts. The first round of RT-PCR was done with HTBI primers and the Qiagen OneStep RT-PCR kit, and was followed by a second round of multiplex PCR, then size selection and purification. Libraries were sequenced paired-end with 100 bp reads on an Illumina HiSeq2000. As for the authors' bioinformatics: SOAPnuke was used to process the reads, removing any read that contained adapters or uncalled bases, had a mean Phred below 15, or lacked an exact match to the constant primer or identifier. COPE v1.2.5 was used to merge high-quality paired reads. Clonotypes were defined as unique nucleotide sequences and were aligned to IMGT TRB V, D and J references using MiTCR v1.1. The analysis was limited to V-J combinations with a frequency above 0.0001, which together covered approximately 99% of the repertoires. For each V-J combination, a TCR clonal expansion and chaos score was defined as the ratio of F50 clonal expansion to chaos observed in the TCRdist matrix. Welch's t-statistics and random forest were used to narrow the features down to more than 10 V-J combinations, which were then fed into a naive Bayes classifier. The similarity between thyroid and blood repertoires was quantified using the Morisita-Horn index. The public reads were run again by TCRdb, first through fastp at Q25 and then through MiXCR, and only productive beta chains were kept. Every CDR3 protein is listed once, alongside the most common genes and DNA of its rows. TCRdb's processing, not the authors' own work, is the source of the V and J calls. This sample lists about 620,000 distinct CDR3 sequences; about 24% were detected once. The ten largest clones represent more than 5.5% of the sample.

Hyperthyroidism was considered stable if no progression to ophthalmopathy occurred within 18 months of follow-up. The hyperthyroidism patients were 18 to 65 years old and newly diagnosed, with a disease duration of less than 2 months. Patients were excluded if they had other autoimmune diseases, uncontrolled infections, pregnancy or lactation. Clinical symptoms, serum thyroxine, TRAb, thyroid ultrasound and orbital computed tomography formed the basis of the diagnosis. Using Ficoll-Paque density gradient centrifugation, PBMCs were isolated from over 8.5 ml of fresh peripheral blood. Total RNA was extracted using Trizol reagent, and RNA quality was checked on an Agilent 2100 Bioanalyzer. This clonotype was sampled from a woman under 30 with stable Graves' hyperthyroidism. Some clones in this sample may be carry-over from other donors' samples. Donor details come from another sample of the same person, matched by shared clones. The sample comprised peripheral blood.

The nucleotides read TGCGCCAGCAGCTTGGCAGGGTTAACCGGGGAGCTGTTTTTT. Translated, this gives CASSLAGLTGELFF. This chain joins TRBV5-1 to TRBJ2-2; possibly the D gene is TRBD1, per 5 matching bases. The CDR3 holds 14 amino acids from the cysteine to the phenylalanine. The kept DNA is CDR3 alone, 42 bases in frame from the first base. Cut back by 0 bases and 5 bases, the V and J ends lie 8 bases apart. Based on the germline V gene, the CDR1 and CDR2 sequences are SGHRS and YFSETQ.